In this sample, the clone carrying this T cell receptor (beta chain) turned up a few times. Its antigen remains unidentified. This entry belongs to a study of beta chain features in type 1 diabetes. Study results and limitations: Naive, central memory and Treg TCRB repertoires appeared more alike in patients than in healthy donors. Type 1 diabetes patients had TCRB CDR3s that were shorter (moderately but significantly so) in all four CD4+ subsets.

The investigators reverse transcribed all of the isolated RNA, so they sequenced expressed TCRB transcripts. Libraries were prepared by immunoSEQ multiplex PCR; TCRdb keeps only in-frame clonotypes and omits some of them. This table has about 660,000 clones, 11% to 15% appearing once. The germline V gene encodes CDR1 KGHSH and CDR2 LQKENI. V lost 1 base and J lost 1; bases outside the gene matches: 2. The CDR3 length is 16 residues. It was one heparinised blood draw, averaging about 116 mL, that each donor gave. A sort by CD45RO/CCR7/CD25/CD127/CD95/CD27 yielded CD4+ naive, central memory, regulatory and stem cell-like memory cells.

V and J are TRBV18 and TRBJ2-2; TRBD1 matches 8 bases. This clonotype was sampled from a man aged 18 to 29 with type 1 diabetes. The sequencing input was naive CD4+ T cells from blood. The CDR3 sequence is CASSPLGQGNTGELFF. DNA for the CDR3: TGTGCCAGCTCACCACTCGGACAGGGGAACACCGGGGAGCTGTTTTTT.